These 8 T cell receptor beta chains share one sample of origin, sequenced in a study of lymphopenia after photon versus proton radiotherapy. TCRdb's table, derived via immunoSEQ multiplex PCR, lists solely in-frame clones and lacks some. The repertoire consists of 37,000 or so clones, with 85% to 90% occurring once and the leading ten covering 10%. The starting material was peripheral blood, obtained from a patient treated with proton-based radiotherapy. All receptors come from a woman in her 70s with pancreatic cancer. Some clones in this sample may be carry-over from other donors' samples.

This chain uses TRBV5-4 with TRBJ2-1, with a possible D match to TRBD1 (5 bases). Germline CDR1 reads SGHNT; CDR2 reads YYREEE (reference sequence). V was cut by 7 bases and J by 3 bases, with 20 bases left in between. The length of the CDR3 is 16 residues. The CDR3 DNA is TGTGCCAGCGCTTTTGGTCTAGGGGCGGACTACAATGAGCAGTTCTTC. Its translation is CASAFGLGADYNEQFF.

The gene calls are TRBV12-5 and TRBJ1-1, with a weak D call TRBD1 (6 bases). V gave up 3 bases and J gave up 11 bases, with 16 bases separating them. CDR3 length: 13 residues. CDR1 and CDR2 from the germline V gene are LGHNT and FRNRAP. CDR3 DNA: TGTGCTAGTGGTTTAACCGGGGGGCAGGAGGCTTTCTTT. Protein: CASGLTGGQEAFF.

This clone was counted a single time. The chain has TRBV10-1 and TRBJ2-7; weak D call: TRBD2 (5 bases). This CDR3 has 14 residues. Per germline, CDR1 WNHNN and CDR2 SYGVQD (reference sequence). Trimming pared 2 bases from V and 2 bases from J, leaving 10 bases between. The CDR3 sequence: CASSERTGAYEQYF. The CDR3 bases are TGCGCCAGCAGTGAGAGGACTGGCGCCTACGAGCAGTACTTC.

The chain recombines TRBV5-8 with TRBJ2-6; D gene unclear. The germline gives CDR1 SGHTS, CDR2 YDEGEE. The CDR3 is made up of 15 amino acids. The ends were cut back, 2 bases at V and 0 bases at J, with 6 bases in the middle. CDR3 amino acids: CASSFGLSGANVLTF. The CDR3 bases are TGTGCCAGCAGCTTTGGTCTCTCTGGGGCCAACGTCCTGACTTTC.

The chain is built from TRBV27 and TRBJ2-1; 12 nucleotides agree with TRBD2. CDR3 length: 14 residues. Germline V lookup: CDR1 MNHEY, CDR2 SMNVEV (reference sequence). Trimming cost V 6 bases and J 5 bases; bases outside gene matches: 2. CDR3 region: CASRRLAGDNEQFF. The CDR3 DNA reads TGTGCCAGCAGGAGACTAGCGGGGGACAATGAGCAGTTCTTC.

The CDR3 protein is CASSQLANIYEQYF. In nucleotides, the CDR3 is TGTGCCAGCAGCCAATTGGCAAACATCTACGAGCAGTACTTC. The J gene is TRBJ2-7, the V gene TRBV14; D remains ambiguous. V lost 2 bases and J 3 bases, leaving 11 bases between the germline ends. CDR1 is SGHDN, CDR2 FVKESK, per germline. This CDR3 has 14 residues.

The rearrangement links TRBV10-2 to TRBJ2-5, with 8 nucleotides matching TRBD2. J gave up 1 base and V 3 bases, and 7 bases lay outside the gene matches. CDR1 and CDR2 (germline): WSHSY, SAAADI. The CDR3 is made up of 16 amino acids. The CDR3 region has the DNA TGCGCCAGCAGTGATTGGCTAGCGGGCCTCCAAGAGACCCAGTACTTC. Residues: CASSDWLAGLQETQYF.

The chain is built from TRBV20-1 and TRBJ1-2, with D hard to call. With 1 base removed from V and 5 bases from J, the gap between germline ends came to 5 bases. The CDR3 has 11 residues. Per the germline V gene, CDR1 is DFQATT and CDR2 is SNEGSKA (reference sequence). The CDR3 loop reads CSARGPYGYTF. Here the CDR3 DNA reads TGCAGTGCTAGAGGGCCTTATGGCTACACCTTC.